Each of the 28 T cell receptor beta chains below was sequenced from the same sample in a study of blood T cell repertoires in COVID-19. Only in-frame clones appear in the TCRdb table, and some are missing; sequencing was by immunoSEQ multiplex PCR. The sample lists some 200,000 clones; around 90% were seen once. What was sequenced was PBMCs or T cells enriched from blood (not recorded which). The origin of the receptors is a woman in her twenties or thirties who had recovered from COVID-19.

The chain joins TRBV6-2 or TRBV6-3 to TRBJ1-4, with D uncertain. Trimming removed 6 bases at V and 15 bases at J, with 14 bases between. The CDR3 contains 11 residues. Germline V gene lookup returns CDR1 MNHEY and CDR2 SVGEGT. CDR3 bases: TGTGCCAGCAGCCCGGGGAGGGAAATGTTTTTT. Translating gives CASSPGREMFF.

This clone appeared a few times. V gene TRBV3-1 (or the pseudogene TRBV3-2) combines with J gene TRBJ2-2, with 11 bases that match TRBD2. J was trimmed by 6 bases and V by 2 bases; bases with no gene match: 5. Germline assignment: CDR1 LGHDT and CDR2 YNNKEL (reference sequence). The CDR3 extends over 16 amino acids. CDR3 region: CASSQSTSGESGELFF. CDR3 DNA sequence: TGTGCCAGCAGCCAATCGACTAGCGGGGAGTCCGGGGAGCTGTTTTTT.

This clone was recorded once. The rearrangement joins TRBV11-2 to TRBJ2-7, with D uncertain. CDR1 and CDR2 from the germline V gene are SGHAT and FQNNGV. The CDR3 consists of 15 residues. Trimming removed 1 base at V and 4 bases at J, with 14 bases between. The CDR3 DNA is TGTGCCAGCAGCTTAGGGAGAGCCTTCTTGTACGAGCAGTACTTC. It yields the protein CASSLGRAFLYEQYF.

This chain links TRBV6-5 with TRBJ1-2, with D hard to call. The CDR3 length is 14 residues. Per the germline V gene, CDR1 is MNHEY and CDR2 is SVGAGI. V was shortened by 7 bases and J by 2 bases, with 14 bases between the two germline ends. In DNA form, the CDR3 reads TGTGCCAGCACCGCCGCGGGCCTGAACTATGGCTACACCTTC. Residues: CASTAAGLNYGYTF.

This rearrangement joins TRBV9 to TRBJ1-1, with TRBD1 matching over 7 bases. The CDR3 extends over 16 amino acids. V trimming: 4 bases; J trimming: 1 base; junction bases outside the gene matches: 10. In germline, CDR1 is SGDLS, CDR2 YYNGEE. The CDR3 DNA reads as TGTGCCAGCAGCCTTCTTGGCGGGACAGCGAACACTGAAGCTTTCTTT. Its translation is CASSLLGGTANTEAFF.

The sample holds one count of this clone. Here the CDR3 reads CASPPQGVGPLNTEAFF. CDR3 DNA: TGTGCCAGCCCCCCACAGGGTGTGGGACCTTTGAACACTGAAGCTTTCTTT. This chain connects TRBV28 to TRBJ1-1, with D possibly TRBD1 on 6 matching bases. The V and J ends lost 8 bases and 0 bases respectively, with 22 bases between them. Germline V gene sequence: CDR1 MDHEN, CDR2 SYDVKM. The CDR3 extends over 17 amino acids.

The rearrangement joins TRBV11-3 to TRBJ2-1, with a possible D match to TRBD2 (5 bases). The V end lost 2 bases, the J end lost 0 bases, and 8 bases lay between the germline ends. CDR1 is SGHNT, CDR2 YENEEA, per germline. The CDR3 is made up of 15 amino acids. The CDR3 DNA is TGTGCCAGCAGCTTAACGGGGAGCTCCTACAATGAGCAGTTCTTC. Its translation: CASSLTGSSYNEQFF. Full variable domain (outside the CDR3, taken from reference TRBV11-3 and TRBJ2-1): EAGVVQSPRYKIIEKKQPVAFWCNPISGHNTLYWYLQNLGQGPELLIRYENEEAVDDSQLPKDRFSAERLKGVDSTLKIQPAELGDSAVYLCASSLTGSSYNEQFFGPGTRLTVL.

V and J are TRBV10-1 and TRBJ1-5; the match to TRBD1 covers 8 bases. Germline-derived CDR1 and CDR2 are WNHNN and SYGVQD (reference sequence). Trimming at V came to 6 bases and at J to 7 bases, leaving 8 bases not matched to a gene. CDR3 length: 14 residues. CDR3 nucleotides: TGCGCCAGCAGATCGCAGGGGGCTAGGCAGCCCCAGCATTTT. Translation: CASRSQGARQPQHF.

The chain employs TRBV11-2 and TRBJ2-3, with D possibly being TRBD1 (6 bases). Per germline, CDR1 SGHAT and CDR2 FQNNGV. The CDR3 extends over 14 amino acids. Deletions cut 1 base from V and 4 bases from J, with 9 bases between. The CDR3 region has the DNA TGTGCCAGCAGCTTAGGGACAGATGCAGATACGCAGTATTTT. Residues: CASSLGTDADTQYF.

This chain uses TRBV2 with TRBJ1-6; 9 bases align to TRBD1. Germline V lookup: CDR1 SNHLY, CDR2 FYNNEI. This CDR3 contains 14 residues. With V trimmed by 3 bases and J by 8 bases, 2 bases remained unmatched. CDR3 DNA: TGTGCCAGCAGTGAGGGGGACAGGGATTCACCCCTCCACTTT. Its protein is CASSEGDRDSPLHF.

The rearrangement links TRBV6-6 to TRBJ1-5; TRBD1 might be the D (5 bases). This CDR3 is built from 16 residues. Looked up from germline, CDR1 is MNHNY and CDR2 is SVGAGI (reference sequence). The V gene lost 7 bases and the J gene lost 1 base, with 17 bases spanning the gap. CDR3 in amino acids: CASKAGQDNSNQPQHF. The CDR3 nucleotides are TGTGCCAGCAAGGCGGGGCAGGATAACAGCAATCAGCCCCAGCATTTT.

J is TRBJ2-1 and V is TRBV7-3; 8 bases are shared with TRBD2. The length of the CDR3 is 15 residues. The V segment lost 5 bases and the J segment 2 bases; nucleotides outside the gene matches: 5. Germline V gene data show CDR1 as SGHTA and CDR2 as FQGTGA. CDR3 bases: TGTGCCAGCAGCCGGAGCGGGGGCCCCTACAATGAGCAGTTCTTC. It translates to CASSRSGGPYNEQFF.

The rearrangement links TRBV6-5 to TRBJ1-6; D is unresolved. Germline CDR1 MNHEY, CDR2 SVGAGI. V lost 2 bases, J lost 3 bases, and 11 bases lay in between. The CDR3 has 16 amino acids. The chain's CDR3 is CASSYAAPNYNSPLHF. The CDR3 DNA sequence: TGTGCCAGCAGTTACGCGGCACCAAACTATAATTCACCCCTCCACTTT.

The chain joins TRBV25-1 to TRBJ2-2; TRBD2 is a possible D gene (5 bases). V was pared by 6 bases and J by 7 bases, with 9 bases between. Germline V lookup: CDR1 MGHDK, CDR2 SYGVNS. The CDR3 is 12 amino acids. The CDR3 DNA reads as TGTGCCAGCAGGAGGGAGAACGGGGAGCTGTTTTTT. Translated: CASRRENGELFF.

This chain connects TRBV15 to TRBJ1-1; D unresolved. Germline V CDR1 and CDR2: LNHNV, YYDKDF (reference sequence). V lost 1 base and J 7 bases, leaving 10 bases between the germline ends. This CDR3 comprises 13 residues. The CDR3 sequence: CATSRVRGGEAFF. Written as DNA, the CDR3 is TGTGCCACCAGCAGAGTGCGGGGAGGTGAAGCTTTCTTT.

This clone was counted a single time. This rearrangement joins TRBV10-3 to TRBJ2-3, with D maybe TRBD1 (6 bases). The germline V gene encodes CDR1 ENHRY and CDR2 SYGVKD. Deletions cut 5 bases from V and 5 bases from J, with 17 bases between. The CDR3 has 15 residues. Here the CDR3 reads CAISSRGLVGDTQYF. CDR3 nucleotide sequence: TGTGCCATCAGTAGCAGGGGTTTGGTGGGAGATACGCAGTATTTT.

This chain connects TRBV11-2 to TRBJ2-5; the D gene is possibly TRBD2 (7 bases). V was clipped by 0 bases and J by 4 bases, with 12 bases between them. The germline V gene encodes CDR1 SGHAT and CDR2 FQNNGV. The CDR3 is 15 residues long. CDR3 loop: CASSLDGGRGETQYF. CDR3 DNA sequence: TGTGCCAGCAGCTTAGACGGGGGGCGCGGAGAGACCCAGTACTTC.

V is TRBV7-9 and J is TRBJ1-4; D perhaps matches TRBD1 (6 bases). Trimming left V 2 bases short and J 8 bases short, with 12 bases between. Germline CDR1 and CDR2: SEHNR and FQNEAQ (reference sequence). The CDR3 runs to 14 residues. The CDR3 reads CASSLTGKDEKLFF. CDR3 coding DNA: TGTGCCAGCAGCTTAACAGGGAAGGACGAAAAACTGTTTTTT.

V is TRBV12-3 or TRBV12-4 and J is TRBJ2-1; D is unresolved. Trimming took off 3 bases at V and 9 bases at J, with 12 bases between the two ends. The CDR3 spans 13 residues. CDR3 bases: TGTGCCAGCAGTTTCGCCGCCGTCAGTGAGCAGTTCTTC. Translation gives CASSFAAVSEQFF.

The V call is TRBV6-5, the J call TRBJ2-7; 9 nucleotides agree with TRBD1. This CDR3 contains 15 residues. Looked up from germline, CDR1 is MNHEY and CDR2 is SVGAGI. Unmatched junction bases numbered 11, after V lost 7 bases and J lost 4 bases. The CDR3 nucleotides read TGTGCCAGCAAGCACGGGCCGGACAGGGGATACGAGCAGTACTTC. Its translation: CASKHGPDRGYEQYF.

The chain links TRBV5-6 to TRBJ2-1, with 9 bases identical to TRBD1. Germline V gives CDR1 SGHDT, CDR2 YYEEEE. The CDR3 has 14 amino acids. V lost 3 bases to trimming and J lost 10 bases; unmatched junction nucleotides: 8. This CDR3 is CASSSITGGGEQFF. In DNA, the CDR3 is TGTGCCAGCAGCTCTATCACAGGGGGCGGGGAGCAGTTCTTC.

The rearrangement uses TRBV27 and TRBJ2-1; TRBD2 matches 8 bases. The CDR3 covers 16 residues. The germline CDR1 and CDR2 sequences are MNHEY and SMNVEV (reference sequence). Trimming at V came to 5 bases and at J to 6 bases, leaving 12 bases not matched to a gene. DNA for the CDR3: TGTGCCAGCAGTCCCCCCCCGGGGGGGGATTTCAATGAGCAGTTCTTC. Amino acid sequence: CASSPPPGGDFNEQFF.

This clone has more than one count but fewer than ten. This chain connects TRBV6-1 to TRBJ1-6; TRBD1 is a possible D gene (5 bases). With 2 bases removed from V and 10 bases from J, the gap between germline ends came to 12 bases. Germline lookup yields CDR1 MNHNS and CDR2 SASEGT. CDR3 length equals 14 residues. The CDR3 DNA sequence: TGTGCCAGCAGTGAATTTGAAGGGGAATCACCCCTCCACTTT. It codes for CASSEFEGESPLHF.

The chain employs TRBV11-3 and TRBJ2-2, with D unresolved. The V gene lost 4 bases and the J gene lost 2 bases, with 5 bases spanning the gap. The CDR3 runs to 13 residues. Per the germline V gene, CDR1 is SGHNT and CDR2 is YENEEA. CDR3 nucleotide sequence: TGTGCCAGCAGCTACCTAAACACCGGGGAGCTGTTTTTT. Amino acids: CASSYLNTGELFF.

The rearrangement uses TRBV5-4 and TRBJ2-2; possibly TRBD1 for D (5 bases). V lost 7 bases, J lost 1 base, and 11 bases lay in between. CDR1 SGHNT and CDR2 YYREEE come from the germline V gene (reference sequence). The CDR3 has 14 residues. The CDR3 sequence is CASRKTGNTGELFF. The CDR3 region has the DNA TGTGCCAGCCGGAAAACAGGGAACACCGGGGAGCTGTTTTTT.

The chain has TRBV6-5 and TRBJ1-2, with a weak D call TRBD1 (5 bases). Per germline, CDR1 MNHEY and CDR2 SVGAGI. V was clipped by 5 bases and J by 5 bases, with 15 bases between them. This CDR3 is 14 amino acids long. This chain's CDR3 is CASSQYPQVYGYTF. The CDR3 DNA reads TGTGCCAGCAGTCAATATCCACAGGTTTATGGCTACACCTTC.

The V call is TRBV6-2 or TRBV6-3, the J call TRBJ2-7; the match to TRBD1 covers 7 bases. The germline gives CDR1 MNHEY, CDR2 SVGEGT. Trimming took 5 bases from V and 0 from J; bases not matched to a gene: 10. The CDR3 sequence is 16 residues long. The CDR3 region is CASSRLYGTDSYEQYF. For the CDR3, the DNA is TGTGCCAGCAGTCGACTCTACGGGACAGACTCCTACGAGCAGTACTTC.

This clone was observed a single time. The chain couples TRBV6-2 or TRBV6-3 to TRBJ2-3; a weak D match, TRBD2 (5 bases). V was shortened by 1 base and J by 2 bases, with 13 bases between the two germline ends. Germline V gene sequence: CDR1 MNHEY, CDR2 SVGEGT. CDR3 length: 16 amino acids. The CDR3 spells CASSYFRDGYTDTQYF. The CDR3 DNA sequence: TGTGCCAGCAGTTACTTCCGGGATGGCTACACAGATACGCAGTATTTT.